The 9 T cell receptor beta chains below were found in one sample sequenced in a study of blood T cell repertoires in COVID-19. TCRdb's table, derived via immunoSEQ multiplex PCR, lists solely in-frame clones and lacks some. Among some 220,000 clones listed, approximately 87% were seen once. Input material: PBMCs or T cells enriched from blood (not recorded which). These receptors all stem from a woman between 50 and 59 years old in a cohort exposed to, infected with or recovered from COVID-19 (not recorded which).

In DNA form, the CDR3 reads TGTGCCAGTAGCCCGGGACAGGTTCCCTTTAATGAAAAACTGTTTTTT. Its protein is CASSPGQVPFNEKLFF. This chain connects TRBV19 to TRBJ1-4; 8 nucleotides match TRBD1. Per germline, CDR1 LNHDA and CDR2 SQIVND (reference sequence). The CDR3 extends over 16 amino acids. V was clipped by 6 bases and J by 4 bases; unmatched bases: 10.

This rearrangement joins TRBV7-3 to TRBJ2-7; TRBD1 matches at 8 bases. The CDR3 is made up of 15 amino acids. The germline CDR1 and CDR2 sequences are SGHTA and FQGTGA. With 4 bases clipped from V and 2 bases from J, the junction kept 7 bases outside the gene matches. This CDR3 reads CASSSGTGAPYEQYF. In DNA form, the CDR3 reads TGTGCCAGCAGCTCGGGGACAGGAGCGCCCTACGAGCAGTACTTC.

V and J are TRBV6-5 and TRBJ1-2; 10 bases are shared with TRBD1. V trimming: 2 bases; J trimming: 4 bases; junction bases outside the gene matches: 4. Germline CDR1 is MNHEY and CDR2 is SVGAGI. The CDR3 loop spans 15 amino acids. CDR3 DNA: TGTGCCAGCAGTTACGCGGGACAGGGGAGCTATGGCTACACCTTC. It translates to CASSYAGQGSYGYTF.

The rearrangement links TRBV3-1 (or the pseudogene TRBV3-2) to TRBJ2-7; TRBD1 aligns across 7 bases. This CDR3 spans 13 amino acids. Germline V CDR1 and CDR2: LGHDT, YNNKEL (reference sequence). Trimming at V came to 0 bases and at J to 9 bases, leaving 5 bases not matched to a gene. As DNA, the CDR3 is TGTGCCAGCAGCCAAGATAGGGGACAGAGGCAGTACTTC. Translated, it gives CASSQDRGQRQYF.

The rearrangement links TRBV2 to TRBJ2-1; TRBD2 matches at 10 bases. This CDR3 spans 15 amino acids. The junction had 3 bases not matched to a gene; V was cut back by 0 bases and J by 7 bases. Germline CDR1 is SNHLY and CDR2 is FYNNEI. CDR3 region: CASSEAGLASNEQFF. CDR3 sequence (DNA): TGTGCCAGCAGTGAAGCGGGACTAGCGTCGAATGAGCAGTTCTTC.

The V gene is TRBV11-2, the J gene TRBJ2-7; a possible D gene is TRBD1 (6 bases). Germline CDR1 SGHAT, CDR2 FQNNGV. The CDR3 runs 12 residues. The V end lost 1 base, the J end lost 7 bases, and 8 bases lay between the germline ends. The CDR3 DNA reads TGTGCCAGCAGCTTAGGAAGGGGGGAGCAGTACTTC. Protein: CASSLGRGEQYF.

This chain joins TRBV19 and TRBJ2-7; TRBD1 is a possible D gene (5 bases). Per germline, CDR1 LNHDA and CDR2 SQIVND (reference sequence). The ends were cut back, 0 bases at V and 12 bases at J, with 15 bases in the middle. The CDR3 loop spans 13 amino acids. This CDR3 reads CASSIDHGRGAYF. The CDR3 DNA sequence: TGTGCCAGTAGTATAGATCATGGTAGGGGCGCGTACTTC.

Only one count was recorded for this clone. V usage is TRBV10-3 and J usage is TRBJ1-1; 11 positions match TRBD1. Germline V CDR1 and CDR2: ENHRY, SYGVKD. CDR3 length: 15 amino acids. Losses at the gene ends were 6 bases for V and 3 bases for J; bases not matched to a gene: 6. The CDR3 reads CAISRGTGGYTEAFF. DNA of the CDR3: TGTGCCATCAGCCGCGGGACAGGGGGTTACACTGAAGCTTTCTTT.

This rearrangement joins TRBV2 to TRBJ2-3, with 9 positions matching TRBD2. Germline V gives CDR1 SNHLY, CDR2 FYNNEI. There are 16 residues in the CDR3. After removal of 5 bases from V and 4 bases from J, the junction contained 10 bases not matched to a gene. This CDR3 reads CASSNPGGGAADTQYF. The CDR3 nucleotides read TGTGCCAGCAGTAACCCCGGCGGGGGGGCCGCAGATACGCAGTATTTT.